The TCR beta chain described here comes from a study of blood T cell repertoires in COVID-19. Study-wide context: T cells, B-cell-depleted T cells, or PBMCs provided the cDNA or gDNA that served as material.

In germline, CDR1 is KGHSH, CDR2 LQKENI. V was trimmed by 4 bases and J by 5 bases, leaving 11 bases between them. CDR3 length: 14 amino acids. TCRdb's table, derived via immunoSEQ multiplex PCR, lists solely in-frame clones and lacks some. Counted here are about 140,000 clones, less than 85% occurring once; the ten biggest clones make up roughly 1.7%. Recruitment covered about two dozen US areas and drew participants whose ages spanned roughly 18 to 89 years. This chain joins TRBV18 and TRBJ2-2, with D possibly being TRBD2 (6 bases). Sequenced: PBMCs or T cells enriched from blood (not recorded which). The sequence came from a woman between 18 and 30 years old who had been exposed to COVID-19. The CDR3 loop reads CASSQGLETGELFF. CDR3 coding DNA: TGTGCCAGCTCACAGGGACTGGAGACCGGGGAGCTGTTTTTT.